The T cell receptor (beta chain) under discussion was sequenced for a study of blood T cell repertoires in COVID-19. For the study at large: Samples representing acute and convalescent COVID-19 were sourced from the United States, Italy and Spain. Sample material is recorded as cDNA or gDNA derived from T cells, B-cell-depleted T cells, or PBMCs.

CDR1 is MNHEY and CDR2 is SMNVEV in the germline V gene (reference sequence). This CDR3 contains 13 residues. Trimming left V 3 bases short and J 6 bases short, with 9 bases between. Original processing methods: For nucleated cells, counts were estimated from reference gene primer amplification. Libraries were prepared by immunoSEQ multiplex PCR; TCRdb keeps only in-frame clonotypes and omits some of them. V, J and clone size derive from that table, while D and trimming were established from the DNA sequence. Here the sample spans fewer than 400,000 clones, around four fifths being singletons. The sequenced material came from peripheral blood. The receptor comes from a young man with active or convalescent COVID-19. The chain is built from TRBV27 and TRBJ1-5; possible D gene TRBD1, 5 bases. The CDR3 protein is CASSLGRAQPQHF. CDR3 nucleotides: TGTGCCAGCAGTTTGGGGCGCGCTCAGCCCCAGCATTTT.